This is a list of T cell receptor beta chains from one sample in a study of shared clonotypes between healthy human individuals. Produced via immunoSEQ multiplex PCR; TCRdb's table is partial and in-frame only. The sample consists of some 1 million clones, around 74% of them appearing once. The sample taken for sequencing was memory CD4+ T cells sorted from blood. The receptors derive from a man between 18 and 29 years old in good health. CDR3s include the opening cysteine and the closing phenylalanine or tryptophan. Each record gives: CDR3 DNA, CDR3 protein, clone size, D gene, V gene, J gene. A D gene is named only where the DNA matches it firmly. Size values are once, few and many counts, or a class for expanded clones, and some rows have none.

TGTGCCAGCAGGCCGGTCGAGTTGGGGGCCAACGTCCTGACTTTC	CASRPVELGANVLTF	-	-	TRBV27	TRBJ2-6
TGTGCCAGCAAGTCGAGGATTTTCGTGCGGTACTTC	CASKSRIFVRYF	-	-	TRBV7-9	TRBJ2-5
TGTGCCAGCAGCCAAGCAGGGGTCCTAGCGGGAGCGAATGAGCAGTTCTTC	CASSQAGVLAGANEQFF	-	TRBD2	TRBV4-2	TRBJ2-1
TGCGCCAGCAGCCGGGACACACTCTCGAACACCGGGGAGCTGTTTTTT	CASSRDTLSNTGELFF	few	-	TRBV5-1	TRBJ2-2
TGTGCCAGCTCGCCCTCTCCCTACGAGCAGTACTTC	CASSPSPYEQYF	-	-	TRBV18	TRBJ2-7
TGCGCCAGCAGCCAAGATCCAAGTGGAGTTATCAATAACATTCAGTACTTC	CASSQDPSGVINNIQYF	few	-	TRBV4-3	TRBJ2-4
TGTGCCAGCACTTCCATGGGCGTAAAACTGTTTTTT	CASTSMGVKLFF	once	-	TRBV2	TRBJ1-4
TGTGCCAGCAGTTACTCACTCGGGGGTTACCAAGAGACCCAGTACTTC	CASSYSLGGYQETQYF	-	-	TRBV6-5	TRBJ2-5
TGTGCCAGCTGCCGGACTACCCACGATGAGCAGTTCTTC	CASCRTTHDEQFF	-	-	TRBV18	TRBJ2-1
TGTGCCAGCAGGAAAGTACAACAGGTTACTGAAGCTTTCTTT	CASRKVQQVTEAFF	-	-	TRBV28	TRBJ1-1
TGCGCCAGCCAACTCTTGGGGACGCCGGGTTCTGAAGCTTTCTTT	CASQLLGTPGSEAFF	-	-	TRBV5-1	TRBJ1-1
TGTGCCAGCAGCTGGGCAGGTGAGCAGTTCTTC	CASSWAGEQFF	once	-	TRBV6-6	TRBJ2-1
TGCAGTGCTGGACGTAATGAAAAACTGTTTTTT	CSAGRNEKLFF	-	-	TRBV20-1	TRBJ1-4
TGTGCCAGTAGTTCGACAGGACAGGGAGCTAAGACTAGCCCTTTCAGGCAGTTCTTC	CASSSTGQGAKTSPFRQFF	once	-	TRBV19	TRBJ2-1
TGTGCCACAGCCCTAGGGGGCGCGGGTGAAAAACTGTTTTTT	CATALGGAGEKLFF	-	TRBD1	TRBV19	TRBJ1-4
TGCGCCAGCAGTTTGGGCCGCGTCTCTGGAAACACCATATATTTT	CASSLGRVSGNTIYF	many	-	TRBV23-1	TRBJ1-3
TGTGCCAGCAGTACCATCAATGGACAGATTAATGAAAAACTGTTTTTT	CASSTINGQINEKLFF	-	-	TRBV27	TRBJ1-4
TGTGCCAGCAGCCCCCAGTCCTACAATGAGCAGTTCTTC	CASSPQSYNEQFF	-	-	TRBV9	TRBJ2-1
TGTGCCAGCTCACCCGCCGCGGACGGGGCCTACGAGCAGTACTTC	CASSPAADGAYEQYF	-	-	TRBV18	TRBJ2-7
TGTGCCAGCAGCTTAGGGACAGGGGGAAACATTCAGTACTTC	CASSLGTGGNIQYF	-	TRBD1	TRBV7-8	TRBJ2-4
TGTGCCAGCAGTTACGGGTTAGGCGAGACCCAGTACTTC	CASSYGLGETQYF	few	-	TRBV6-6	TRBJ2-5
TGTGCCAGCAGCTCCCGAGGGGACGCAGGGGTGAGAGCTGAAGCTTTCTTT	CASSSRGDAGVRAEAFF	-	-	TRBV11-2	TRBJ1-1
TGTGCCAGCACCTCAGACGAAATGAACACTGAAGCTTTCTTT	CASTSDEMNTEAFF	-	-	TRBV6-5	TRBJ1-1
TGCAGCGTTGAGCGAGGGTACGGTGAGCAGTACTTC	CSVERGYGEQYF	-	-	TRBV29-1	TRBJ2-7
TGCGCCAGCAGCGGGGACATGGACCTCATGGAGACCCAGTACTTC	CASSGDMDLMETQYF	-	-	TRBV5-1	TRBJ2-5
TGCGCCAGCAGCTTGTCCACCGGTTCTTACGAGCAGTACTTC	CASSLSTGSYEQYF	-	-	TRBV5-1	TRBJ2-7
TGCAGCGTTCCAACCGGACTAGCGGGATACAATGAGCAGTTCTTC	CSVPTGLAGYNEQFF	-	TRBD2	TRBV29-1	TRBJ2-1
TGTGCCAGCAGTTCCTATGCTGGGGCCAACGTCCTGACTTTC	CASSSYAGANVLTF	-	-	TRBV6-5	TRBJ2-6
TGTGCCAGCAGCTACGGGGGGAACACCGGGGAGCTGTTTTTT	CASSYGGNTGELFF	few	-	TRBV11-2	TRBJ2-2
TGTGCCAGCAAGCCGGACCCAGCCTCCTACGAGCAGTACTTC	CASKPDPASYEQYF	-	-	TRBV6-5	TRBJ2-7
TGTGCCAGCAGCCCGGGACTAGCGGGGGTAACAGATACGCAGTATTTT	CASSPGLAGVTDTQYF	-	TRBD2	TRBV5-8	TRBJ2-3
TGTGCCAGCAGCTTACGTTTAGTTAGCCAAGAGACCCAGTACTTC	CASSLRLVSQETQYF	few	-	TRBV7-9	TRBJ2-5
TGTGCCAGCCTTAAAGACACTGAAGCTTTCTTT	CASLKDTEAFF	-	-	TRBV6-5	TRBJ1-1
TGCGCCAGCAGGGTGGGGGCCCAGAACACCGGGGAGCTGTTTTTT	CASRVGAQNTGELFF	-	-	TRBV5-1	TRBJ2-2
TGTGCCAGTAGTTTTAGCACCCGGGATCTCAGGAGGCAAGCTTTCTTT	CASSFSTRDLRRQAFF	-	-	TRBV19	TRBJ1-1
TGTGCCAGCAGCTTAGATCCGGCCAGGGTCTACGAGCAGTACTTC	CASSLDPARVYEQYF	once	-	TRBV7-2	TRBJ2-7
TGTGCCAGCAGTGGACAGGGACGTCAGCCCCAGCATTTT	CASSGQGRQPQHF	-	TRBD1	TRBV6-1	TRBJ1-5
TGTGCCAGTGGTACGAACTCCTACGAGCAGTACTTC	CASGTNSYEQYF	-	-	TRBV2	TRBJ2-7
TGTGCCAGCAGCCCTCGGACAGGGAGCTCTTATGGCTACACCTTC	CASSPRTGSSYGYTF	-	TRBD1	TRBV7-9	TRBJ1-2